This T cell receptor (beta chain) is from a study of brain T cells in children with intractable seizures. Trimming cost V 1 base and J 4 bases; bases outside gene matches: 8. The V gene's germline CDR1 is LGHNA and CDR2 YNFKEQ. This CDR3 comprises 17 residues. Time point here: blood from clinic visit 5 months post-surgery; TSC patient then seizure free. Before surgery, patients took at least one anti-epileptic drug. Repertoires were generated with immunoSEQ multiplex PCR, while TCRdb's copy carries only in-frame clones and drops some. The sample contains hundreds of thousands of clones, over 90% of which appear only once.

The TCR originated in a boy under two years old with tuberous sclerosis and intractable seizures. Sequenced material: peripheral blood, taken less than 6 months after surgery. The J gene is TRBJ2-1, the V gene TRBV4-2; 9 bases align to TRBD2. The CDR3 protein is CASSQGLAGTPYNEQFF. CDR3 sequence (DNA): TGTGCCAGCAGCCAAGGGCTAGCGGGAACCCCTTACAATGAGCAGTTCTTC.